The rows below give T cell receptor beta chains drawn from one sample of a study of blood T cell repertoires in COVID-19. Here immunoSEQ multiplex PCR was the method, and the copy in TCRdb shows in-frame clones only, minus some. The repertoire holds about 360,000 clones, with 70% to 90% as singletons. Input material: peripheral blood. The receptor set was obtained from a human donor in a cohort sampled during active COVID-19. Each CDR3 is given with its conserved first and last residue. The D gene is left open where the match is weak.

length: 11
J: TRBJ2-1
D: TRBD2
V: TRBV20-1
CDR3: CSAHGLAGWFF

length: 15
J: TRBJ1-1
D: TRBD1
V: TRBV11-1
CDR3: CASSKLGTANTEAFF

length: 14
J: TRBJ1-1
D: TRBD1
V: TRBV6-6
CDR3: CASRSQGWSTEAFF

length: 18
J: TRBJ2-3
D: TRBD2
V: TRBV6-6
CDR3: CASSHLAGGGRETDTQYF

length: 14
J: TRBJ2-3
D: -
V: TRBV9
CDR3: CASSSDSPTDTQYF

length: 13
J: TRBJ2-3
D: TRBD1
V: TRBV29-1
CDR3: CSVDGQGTDTQYF

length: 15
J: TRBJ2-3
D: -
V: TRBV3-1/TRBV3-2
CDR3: CASSQDHRVEDTQYF

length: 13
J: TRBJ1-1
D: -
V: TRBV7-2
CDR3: CASSWQGQSEAFF

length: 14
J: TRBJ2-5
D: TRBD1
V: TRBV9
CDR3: CASSSDRSQETQYF

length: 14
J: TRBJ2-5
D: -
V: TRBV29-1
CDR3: CSVFDVLTGETQYF

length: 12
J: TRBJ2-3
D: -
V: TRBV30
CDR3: CAWGRTARGQYF

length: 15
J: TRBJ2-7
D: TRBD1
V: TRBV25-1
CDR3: CASSGNRDSLYEQYF

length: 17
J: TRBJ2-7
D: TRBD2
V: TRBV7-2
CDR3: CASSLGWAGGQVSEQYF

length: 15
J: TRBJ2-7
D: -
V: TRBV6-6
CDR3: CASSYGRQHSYEQYF

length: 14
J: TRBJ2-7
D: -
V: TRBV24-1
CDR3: CATTRGHLTYEQYF

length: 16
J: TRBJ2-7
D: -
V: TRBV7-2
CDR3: CASSLVASSRAYEQYF

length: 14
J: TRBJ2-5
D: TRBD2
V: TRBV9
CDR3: CASSVVGGQETQYF

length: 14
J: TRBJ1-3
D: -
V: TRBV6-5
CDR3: CASSMAPEGNTIYF

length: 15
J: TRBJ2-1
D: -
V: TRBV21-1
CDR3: CASSTTSDPYNEQFF

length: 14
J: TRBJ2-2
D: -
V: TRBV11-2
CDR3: CASSVAGSTGELFF